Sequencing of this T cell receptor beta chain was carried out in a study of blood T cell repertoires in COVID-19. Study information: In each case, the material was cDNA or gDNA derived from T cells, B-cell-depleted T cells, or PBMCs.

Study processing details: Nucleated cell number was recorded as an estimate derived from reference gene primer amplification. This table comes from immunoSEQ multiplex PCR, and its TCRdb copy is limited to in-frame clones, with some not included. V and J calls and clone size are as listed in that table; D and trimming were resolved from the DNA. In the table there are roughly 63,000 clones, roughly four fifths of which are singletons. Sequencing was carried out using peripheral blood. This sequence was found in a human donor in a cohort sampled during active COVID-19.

CDR3 amino acids: CAWSGGGLAGGRETQYF. In DNA form, the CDR3 reads TGTGCCTGGAGTGGAGGGGGGTTAGCGGGAGGTCGGGAGACCCAGTACTTC. The V call is TRBV30, the J call TRBJ2-5; TRBD2 aligns across 10 bases. With 1 base clipped from V and 5 bases from J, the junction kept 13 bases outside the gene matches. The CDR3 is 17 residues long. Germline V CDR1 and CDR2: GTSNPN, SVGIG (reference sequence). Based on the CDR3 plus reference TRBV30 and TRBJ2-5, the full variable domain is SQTIHQWPATLVQPVGSPLSLECTVEGTSNPNLYWYRQAAGRGLQLLFYSVGIGQISSEVPQNLSASRPQDRQFILSSKKLLLSDSGFYLCAWSGGGLAGGRETQYFGPGTRLLVL.